What follows are 25 T cell receptor gamma chains derived from one specimen sequenced in a study of γδ T cells in repeated Plasmodium falciparum infection. Bulk repertoires came from Vgamma9/Vdelta2+ or Vdelta2-negative gammadelta T cells flow-sorted from PBMC. TCRdb repeated clone calling on the multiplex PCR reads with CATT. This table has roughly 13,000 gamma-chain clones, roughly 1.5% appearing once. Input material: gamma-delta T cells from blood. Receptors originate from a pool of human donors (malaria-infected and uninfected, not separated).

Worth noting for this clone: The amino acid sequence in TCRdb belongs to a much larger clone and departs from this DNA's translation at residue 4, likely a sequencing read error; the sequence shown is translated from the DNA. This chain uses TRGV9 with TRGJ1 or TRGJ2. TCRdb leaves out the J gene; it was filled in here by matching the DNA to germline. This CDR3 region has 15 residues. Germline CDR1 and CDR2: GITISATS and ISYDGTV (reference sequence). The CDR3 nucleotides are TGTGCCTTGTGTGAGGTTCCCCGGAATTATTATAAGAAACTCTTT. As protein: CALCEVPRNYYKKLF.

About this clone itself: One base separates it from a far larger clone, so it is likely a read error. This sample includes further DNA sequences coding for the same CDR3. This sequence joins TRGV9 and TRGJP. Germline CDR1 GITISATS, CDR2 ISYDGTV (reference sequence). The CDR3 length is 17 residues. The CDR3 region has the DNA TGTGCCTTGTGGGAGGACGAACCAGAGTTGGGCAAAAAAATCAAGGTATTC. It encodes CALWEDEPELGKKIKVF.

This clone was seen a few times. A far larger clone is just one base off, so this is likely a read error. This chain connects TRGV4 to TRGJ1 or TRGJ2. The germline V gene encodes CDR1 EGSTGY and CDR2 YDSYTSSV. The CDR3 is 11 amino acids. The CDR3 DNA is TGTGCCACCTGGGATGGGTCTAAGAAACTCTTC. The encoded protein is CATWDGSKKLF.

With regard to this clone: Only one base separates this from a far larger clonotype, so it likely reflects a read error. It is unclear where the CDR3 begins or ends on the DNA, so no DNA is shown, and the CDR3 is as TCRdb lists it. The V gene is TRGV9, but the J gene lacks a call. Per germline, CDR1 GITISATS and CDR2 ISYDGTV (reference sequence). The CDR3 is 30 amino acids long, termini counted. The CDR3 loop is CALWEAEIRNSLAVEQHWLSQVSIGRIQHF.

Only a few counts were recorded for this clone. A far more abundant clone sits one base away, making this likely a read error. This sample also contains other DNA sequences that code for the same CDR3. The rearrangement links TRGV4 to TRGJ1 or TRGJ2. Matching the DNA to germline supplied the J gene, which TCRdb does not give. The CDR3 totals 13 residues. Germline CDR1 is EGSTGY and CDR2 is YDSYTSSV. The CDR3 bases are TGTGCCACTTGGGATGGGCCTTCGTGGCCGAAACTCTTT. It is translated as CATWDGPSWPKLF.

In this sample, this clone is medium-sized. The sample has other DNA sequences that encode this CDR3 too. The V call is TRGV9, the J call TRGJ1 or TRGJ2. Trimming at V came to 4 bases and at J to 6 bases, leaving 12 bases not matched to a gene. In germline, CDR1 is GITISATS, CDR2 ISYDGTV (reference sequence). The CDR3 covers 14 residues. The CDR3 region is CALWDPTLGYKKLF. In DNA form, the CDR3 reads TGTGCCTTGTGGGACCCCACCCTTGGTTATAAGAAACTCTTT.

Regarding this clone: For this DNA, TCRdb reports the protein of a much larger clone, which diverges at residue 3, most likely from a read error; the protein presented here is translated directly from the DNA. V gene TRGV4 combines with J gene TRGJ1 or TRGJ2. The CDR3 is 15 amino acids. Germline V CDR1 and CDR2: EGSTGY, YDSYTSSV. The CDR3 protein is CASWDGPWNYYKKLF. In DNA, the CDR3 is TGTGCCTCCTGGGATGGGCCTTGGAATTATTATAAGAAACTCTTT.

This clone has at least ten counts. TCRdb shows a much larger clone's protein in place of this DNA's translation, and the two differ at residue 5, likely through a read error; the protein shown is translated from the DNA. The genes are TRGV3 and TRGJ1 or TRGJ2. Germline-derived CDR1 and CDR2 are VTNTFY and YDVSTARD (reference sequence). The CDR3 is made up of 15 amino acids. The CDR3 region has the DNA TGTGCCACCTGGGTCAGGCAGGGGAATTATTATAAGAAACTCTTT. Translation: CATWVRQGNYYKKLF.

This clone was detected a few times. The likely explanation is a read error, given a far larger clone one base away. The sample contains more than one DNA sequence encoding this CDR3. The rearrangement joins TRGV9 to TRGJ1 or TRGJ2. TCRdb is silent on the J gene; assignment here came from matching the DNA to germline. The CDR3 loop spans 12 amino acids. Germline CDR1 is GITISATS and CDR2 is ISYDGTV (reference sequence). The CDR3, as DNA: TGCGCCTTGTGGGAGATACCGAATAAGAAACTCTTT. This sequence encodes CALWEIPNKKLF.

This clone has just a few counts. The translation of this DNA and the TCRdb protein of a much larger clone differ at residue 12, probably owing to a read error; the protein shown here is translated from the DNA. The rearrangement joins TRGV9 to TRGJ1 or TRGJ2. The J gene is absent in TCRdb and was assigned here via DNA matching to germline. From germline, CDR1 is GITISATS and CDR2 ISYDGTV (reference sequence). The CDR3 loop spans 15 amino acids. In DNA form, the CDR3 reads TGTGCCTTGTGGGAGGTGCAAGGGGGTCGGTATAGGAAACTCTTT. Protein: CALWEVQGGRYRKLF.

About this clone: Given a far larger clone just one base away, this is likely a sequencing read error. The sample contains more than one DNA sequence encoding this CDR3. J is TRGJ1 or TRGJ2 and V is TRGV4. Matching the DNA to germline supplied the J gene, which TCRdb does not give. The CDR3 runs to 13 residues. Looked up from germline, CDR1 is EGSTGY and CDR2 is YDSYTSSV. The CDR3 sequence is CATWPQAYYKKLF. The CDR3 DNA follows: TGTGCTACCTGGCCGCAAGCTTATTATAAGAAACTCTTT.

On this clone: TCRdb attributes to this sequence the protein of a much larger clone, which differs from the DNA translation at residue 9; a read error is likely, and the protein displayed is translated from the DNA. The J gene is TRGJ1 or TRGJ2, the V gene TRGV9. V was pared by 2 bases and J by 7 bases, with 8 bases of the junction left unmatched. The CDR3 sequence is 13 residues long. Germline V gene data show CDR1 as GITISATS and CDR2 as ISYDGTV (reference sequence). CDR3: CALWEALLYKKLF. The CDR3 bases are TGTGCCTTGTGGGAGGCCCTACTATATAAGAAACTCTTT.

This clone was seen ten or more times. The protein given by TCRdb reflects a much larger clone and differs at residue 12 from this DNA's translation, likely from a read error; the protein shown is the DNA's translation. This chain uses TRGV9 with TRGJP. CDR3 length: 18 residues. Looked up from germline, CDR1 is GITISATS and CDR2 is ISYDGTV (reference sequence). The CDR3 region has the DNA TGTGCCTTGTGGCAGGTGAGCCGGCAAGAGTTGAGCAAAAAAATCAAGGTATTT. Translated: CALWQVSRQELSKKIKVF.

Points on this clone: A far larger clone is one nucleotide away, so this likely arose from a read error. Other DNA sequences in this specimen translate into the identical CDR3. This chain joins TRGV9 and TRGJ1 or TRGJ2. Germline trimming cut 4 bases from V and 9 bases from J; bases unmatched to any gene: 6. The length of the CDR3 is 11 residues. CDR1 is GITISATS and CDR2 is ISYDGTV in the germline V gene (reference sequence). CDR3 amino acids: CALWEPPKKLF. The CDR3 coding sequence is TGTGCCTTGTGGGAACCTCCTAAGAAACTCTTT.

This clone was counted only a few times. A read error likely explains this, since a far larger clone differs by one base. In the same sample, other DNA sequences code for this CDR3. This chain connects TRGV9 to TRGJ1 or TRGJ2. TCRdb carries no J gene annotation; the J gene was assigned here by matching the DNA with germline. CDR1 and CDR2 from the germline V gene are GITISATS and ISYDGTV (reference sequence). This CDR3 contains 13 residues. CDR3 in DNA: TGTGCATTGTGGGAGGTCTTACCCCTTGGGAAACTCTTT. Translation: CALWEVLPLGKLF.

Ten or more counts support this clone. A far larger clone is off by one base, so a read error is likely. Other nucleotide sequences in the sample specify the same CDR3. The chain couples TRGV9 to TRGJP2. Germline V lookup: CDR1 GITISATS, CDR2 ISYDGTV (reference sequence). This CDR3 is built from 14 residues. CDR3 residues: CALWEGSSDWIKTF. Written as DNA, the CDR3 is TGTGCTTTGTGGGAGGGGAGTAGTGATTGGATCAAGACGTTT.

This clone was found a few times. The likely explanation is a read error, given a far larger clone one base away. Other DNA sequences from this sample encode an identical CDR3 as well. This chain uses TRGV5 with TRGJ1 or TRGJ2. Assignment of the J gene here rests on matching the DNA to germline, because TCRdb gives none. CDR3 size: 15 residues. V shed 4 bases and J 2 bases; nucleotides not matched to a gene: 11. Per the germline V gene, CDR1 is VINAFY and CDR2 is YDVSNSKD. The CDR3 spells CATWDRPSHYYKKLF. CDR3 bases: TGTGCCACCTGGGATAGGCCCTCCCATTATTATAAGAAACTCTTT.

As concerns this clone: The TCRdb protein comes from a much larger clone and disagrees with this DNA's translation at residue 14, likely due to a read error; the protein given here is derived from the DNA. Here the V gene is TRGV9, but the J gene went uncalled. The CDR3 has 16 residues. Germline CDR1 reads GITISATS; CDR2 reads ISYDGTV (reference sequence). The CDR3 loop is CALWVMGELGKKIRVF. CDR3 in DNA: TGTGCCTTGTGGGTGATGGGAGAGTTGGGCAAAAAAATCAGGGTATTT.

A note on this clone: A read error is likely here: a far larger clone is one base away. Other DNA variants within this sample encode the same CDR3. V usage is TRGV9 and J usage is TRGJ1 or TRGJ2. Germline matching of the DNA provided the J gene here, since TCRdb leaves it blank. The junction had 16 bases not matched to a gene; V was cut back by 5 bases and J by 0 bases. This CDR3 is 17 amino acids long. The V gene's germline CDR1 is GITISATS and CDR2 ISYDGTV (reference sequence). The CDR3 reads CALWVTLAVTNYYKKLF. In DNA, the CDR3 is TGTGCCTTGTGGGTTACTTTAGCAGTCACGAATTATTATAAGAAACTCTTT.

This clone turned up a few times. The protein that TCRdb holds for this DNA derives from a much larger clone and differs from the translated DNA at residue 7, which likely indicates a read error; the protein shown here is translated from the DNA. The chain combines TRGV4 with TRGJ1 or TRGJ2. Since TCRdb gives no J gene, matching the DNA to germline was used here to assign it. Germline lookup yields CDR1 EGSTGY and CDR2 YDSYTSSV. CDR3 size: 13 residues. With 1 base clipped from V and 5 bases from J, the junction kept 5 bases outside the gene matches. CDR3 in DNA: TGTGCCACCTGGGATGGCGTGAATTATAAGAAACTCTTT. This sequence encodes CATWDGVNYKKLF.

The V gene corresponds to TRGV9; no J gene was called. CDR3 length equals 17 residues. The germline V gene has CDR1 GITISATS and CDR2 ISYDGTV (reference sequence). This CDR3 reads CALWEVPQELGKPLTVF. The CDR3 DNA reads as TGTGCCTTGTGGGAGGTGCCTCAAGAGTTGGGCAAACCCCTCACGGTATTT.

This clone was seen many times. The TCRdb record carries a much larger clone's protein, which differs from this DNA's translation at residue 12; a read error is the likely cause, and the protein listed here is the DNA translation. V usage is TRGV9 and J usage is TRGJP1. The CDR3 is made up of 14 amino acids. Germline CDR1 GITISATS, CDR2 ISYDGTV (reference sequence). The CDR3 sequence is CALWELGTGWFRIF. The CDR3 DNA reads as TGTGCCTTGTGGGAGTTAGGCACTGGTTGGTTCAGGATATTT.

This clone was seen ten or more times. TCRdb lists the protein of a much larger clone for this DNA, which differs at residue 3, so this is likely a read error; the protein given here is translated from the DNA itself. The chain joins TRGV4 to TRGJ1 or TRGJ2. Germline assignment: CDR1 EGSTGY and CDR2 YDSYTSSV. The CDR3 has 11 amino acids. CDR3 in amino acids: CAAWTSDKKLF. CDR3 bases: TGTGCCGCCTGGACTTCGGATAAGAAACTCTTT.

This clone showed up just a few times. The protein given by TCRdb reflects a much larger clone and differs at residue 7 from this DNA's translation, likely from a read error; the protein shown is the DNA's translation. The V gene is TRGV4, the J gene TRGJP2. TCRdb offers no J gene call, so here the DNA was matched to germline to obtain one. Germline CDR1 and CDR2: EGSTGY and YDSYTSSV. The V and J ends lost 0 bases and 3 bases, in that order; junction bases with no gene match: 4. This CDR3 has 15 amino acids. The CDR3, as DNA: TGTGCCACCTGGGATGGGATGGGTAGTGATTGGATCAAGACGTTT. Protein: CATWDGMGSDWIKTF.

Details on this clone: This DNA's translation and the protein TCRdb lists, from a much larger clone, do not match at residue 2, likely due to a read error; the protein shown is translated from the DNA. The chain combines TRGV4 with TRGJ1 or TRGJ2. CDR1 is EGSTGY, CDR2 YDSYTSSV, per germline. The CDR3 extends over 13 amino acids. CDR3 DNA: TGTACCACCTGGGATGGGCGTTATTATAAGAAACTCTTT. Its translation: CTTWDGRYYKKLF.